The next 9 T cell receptor beta chains were all read from a single sample in a study of blood T cell repertoires in COVID-19. Libraries were prepared by immunoSEQ multiplex PCR; TCRdb keeps only in-frame clonotypes and omits some of them. The table lists around 30,000 clones, over 75% of them singletons. The sequencing sample was made of peripheral blood. The receptor source for this set is a woman aged 65 to 85 with active or convalescent COVID-19.

V and J are TRBV6-5 and TRBJ1-2, with D possibly being TRBD1 (5 bases). The V gene lost 2 bases and the J gene lost 3 bases, with 13 bases spanning the gap. CDR1 MNHEY and CDR2 SVGAGI come from the germline V gene. This CDR3 is 15 amino acids long. As DNA, the CDR3 is TGTGCCAGCAGTTACCGACCCCGGGGGGACTATGGCTACACCTTC. Residues: CASSYRPRGDYGYTF.

The V call is TRBV5-1, the J call TRBJ2-5; 10 bases match TRBD2. This CDR3 is 15 amino acids long. From germline, CDR1 is SGHRS and CDR2 YFSETQ. V gave up 4 bases and J gave up 5 bases; unmatched junction bases: 8. Here the CDR3 reads CASSAASGSAETQYF. The CDR3 bases are TGCGCCAGCAGCGCTGCTAGCGGGAGTGCGGAGACCCAGTACTTC. Variable domain in full (rest from reference TRBV5-1 and TRBJ2-5): KAGVTQTPRYLIKTRGQQVTLSCSPISGHRSVSWYQQTPGQGLQFLFEYFSETQRNKGNFPGRFSGRQFSNSRSEMNVSTLELGDSALYLCASSAASGSAETQYFGPGTRLLVL.

The chain joins TRBV29-1 to TRBJ2-1; D possibly corresponds to TRBD2 (5 bases). The V gene lost 3 bases and the J gene lost 6 bases, with 15 bases spanning the gap. This CDR3 is 14 amino acids long. Germline CDR1 is SQVTM and CDR2 is ANQGSEA. Written as DNA, the CDR3 is TGCAGCGTTGAGTGGGAGCGAACTGGCAATGAGCAGTTCTTC. Translating gives CSVEWERTGNEQFF.

The chain has TRBV5-1 and TRBJ1-3; D is possibly TRBD1 (5 bases). Per germline, CDR1 SGHRS and CDR2 YFSETQ. V was shortened by 4 bases and J by 0 bases, with 17 bases between the two germline ends. The CDR3 loop spans 17 amino acids. The CDR3 reads CASSKRTLGNSGNTIYF. The CDR3 nucleotides are TGCGCCAGCAGCAAAAGGACACTTGGAAACTCTGGAAACACCATATATTTT.

CDR3 coding DNA: TGCAGCGTCACCACCGGGACAGGGGGCGGTATCGGGGAGCTGTTTTTT. This encodes CSVTTGTGGGIGELFF. V gene TRBV29-1 combines with J gene TRBJ2-2; 12 bases line up with TRBD1. This CDR3 spans 16 amino acids. V lost 6 bases to trimming and J lost 7 bases; unmatched junction nucleotides: 12. The germline CDR1 and CDR2 sequences are SQVTM and ANQGSEA.

J is TRBJ2-2 and V is TRBV7-9; possible D gene TRBD2, 6 bases. The CDR3 is 15 amino acids. The V gene lost 10 bases and the J gene lost 6 bases, with 21 bases spanning the gap. Germline V gene lookup returns CDR1 SEHNR and CDR2 FQNEAQ (reference sequence). CDR3 sequence (DNA): TGTGCCACCGAATTCCCCGGGACTGGGGCCGGGGAGCTGTTTTTT. Translated, it gives CATEFPGTGAGELFF.

This clone has a single count. V usage is TRBV5-5 and J usage is TRBJ2-2; possible D gene TRBD2, 6 bases. The germline CDR1 and CDR2 sequences are SGHKS and YYEKEE (reference sequence). The CDR3 sequence is 13 residues long. The V end lost 4 bases, the J end lost 6 bases, and 10 bases lay between the germline ends. CDR3 sequence: CASSHSSAGELFF. CDR3 DNA: TGTGCCAGCAGCCATTCTAGCGCCGGGGAGCTGTTTTTT.

This clone was seen only a few times. The chain links TRBV11-1 to TRBJ2-7; 7 nucleotides agree with TRBD2. Germline V lookup: CDR1 SGHAT, CDR2 FQDESV (reference sequence). Trimming cost V 7 bases and J 8 bases; bases outside gene matches: 14. CDR3 length: 14 amino acids. In DNA form, the CDR3 reads TGTGCCAGCACTACGGGGGGAACCTCCCAAAAGCAGTACTTC. It translates to CASTTGGTSQKQYF.

This chain connects TRBV5-1 to TRBJ1-2, with a weak D call TRBD1 (6 bases). The CDR3 consists of 14 residues. Germline CDR1 reads SGHRS; CDR2 reads YFSETQ. V dropped 3 bases and J dropped 3 bases, with 12 bases sitting between them. The CDR3 sequence is CASSSGGVDYGYTF. The CDR3 nucleotides are TGCGCCAGCAGCTCTGGGGGCGTAGACTATGGCTACACCTTC.